This passage covers 19 T cell receptor beta chains from one sample sequenced in a study of OX40 agonist ivuxolimab in advanced cancers. Assay: immunoSEQ multiplex PCR; the TCRdb copy retains only in-frame clones and omits some. The sample gives about 91,000 clones, more than 75% of which show up once; around 4.5% is in the top ten. The sample consisted of CD4+ or CD8+ T cells sorted from blood, taken in a trial of the OX40 agonist ivuxolimab. Receptors originate from an adult with an advanced solid tumor such as melanoma, head and neck, liver or kidney cancer.

V is TRBV5-1 and J is TRBJ1-5, with TRBD1 matching 8 bases. CDR1 is SGHRS, CDR2 YFSETQ, per germline. The CDR3 totals 15 residues. Trimming cost V 0 bases and J 4 bases; bases outside gene matches: 3. In DNA, the CDR3 is TGCGCCAGCAGCTTGGACAGGGGGGAAAATCAGCCCCAGCATTTT. This gives the protein CASSLDRGENQPQHF.

The chain recombines TRBV5-1 with TRBJ2-3, with TRBD1 matching 7 bases. The CDR3 loop spans 16 amino acids. Trimming at V came to 4 bases and at J to 2 bases, leaving 10 bases not matched to a gene. Germline CDR1 is SGHRS and CDR2 is YFSETQ. CDR3: CASSLLGTDITDTQYF. The CDR3 region has the DNA TGCGCCAGCAGCCTGCTCGGGACAGACATCACAGATACGCAGTATTTT.

The chain couples TRBV5-6 to TRBJ2-7; perhaps TRBD1 as D (5 bases). Per the germline V gene, CDR1 is SGHDT and CDR2 is YYEEEE. The CDR3 contains 13 residues. Trimming cost V 2 bases and J 4 bases, with 10 bases left between them. The CDR3 loop is CASSLSTVYEQYV. The CDR3 coding sequence is TGTGCCAGCAGCTTATCGACAGTATACGAGCAGTACGTC.

The chain links TRBV21-1 to TRBJ2-7; the tabulated D call, TRBD1, remains unverified against the DNA. TRBV21-1 is tagged as a pseudogene. The CDR3 consists of 20 residues. The CDR3 nucleotides read TGTGCCAGCAGCAAAGAAGGTACGGGGCGAGGACAGGGGGAAATTTACGAGCAGTACGTC. Amino acid sequence: CASSKEGTGRGQGEIYEQYV.

This chain connects TRBV10-3 to TRBJ1-1, with D possibly matching TRBD1 (5 bases). V lost 0 bases and J lost 7, with 12 bases in between. There are 14 residues in the CDR3. Germline V CDR1 and CDR2: ENHRY, SYGVKD. The CDR3 coding sequence is TGTGCCATCAGTGAGTCTGGGGGGGTGGATGAAGCTTTCTTT. Its translation is CAISESGGVDEAFF.

J is TRBJ2-1 and V is TRBV10-2; TRBD2 matches at 12 bases. CDR1 is WSHSY, CDR2 SAAADI, per germline. The trim removed 7 bases at V and 4 bases at J, leaving 2 bases unmatched. The CDR3 contains 14 residues. As DNA, the CDR3 is TGCGCCAGCACTCTAGCGGGAGGGTACAATGAGCAGTTCTTC. It is translated as CASTLAGGYNEQFF.

The chain recombines TRBV7-6 with TRBJ2-1, with 9 positions matching TRBD2. The CDR3 totals 14 residues. CDR1 is SGHVS, CDR2 FNYEAQ, per germline. V was clipped by 2 bases and J by 8 bases; unmatched bases: 4. CDR3 bases: TGTGCCAGCAGCTTACAACTAGCGGGCGATGAGCAGTTCTTC. It encodes CASSLQLAGDEQFF.

The chain carries TRBV5-1 and TRBJ2-1; D perhaps matches TRBD1 (6 bases). V lost 4 bases to trimming and J lost 8 bases, with 16 bases between them. Germline V gene data show CDR1 as SGHRS and CDR2 as YFSETQ. This CDR3 has 14 residues. In DNA, the CDR3 is TGCGCCAGCAGCCCGACACAGGGCCGGGATGAGCAGTTCTTC. This gives the protein CASSPTQGRDEQFF.

This chain joins TRBV28 and TRBJ2-7, with a tentative D call TRBD2 (6 bases). The CDR3 loop spans 12 amino acids. V was trimmed by 6 bases and J by 7 bases, leaving 13 bases between them. CDR1 is MDHEN and CDR2 is SYDVKM in the germline V gene. CDR3 coding DNA: TGTGCCAGCAGCCTGGTAGGAGGGGAGCAGTACTTC. Translated, it gives CASSLVGGEQYF.

The gene calls are TRBV9 and TRBJ2-7; D is possibly TRBD1 (7 bases). Germline assignment: CDR1 SGDLS and CDR2 YYNGEE. V was pared by 2 bases and J by 2 bases, with 11 bases between. The length of the CDR3 is 14 residues. CDR3 loop: CASSVGGQPYEQYF. The CDR3 DNA reads as TGTGCCAGCAGCGTCGGGGGACAGCCCTACGAGCAGTACTTC.

CDR3 sequence reads: CASRRTGVGNQPQHF. As DNA, the CDR3 is TGTGCCAGCAGACGGACAGGGGTTGGCAATCAGCCCCAGCATTTT. The chain recombines TRBV6-1 with TRBJ1-5, with 9 bases identical to TRBD1. Trimming at V came to 6 bases and at J to 2 bases, leaving 5 bases not matched to a gene. Germline V gives CDR1 MNHNS, CDR2 SASEGT. The CDR3 has 15 amino acids.

V gene TRBV6-1 combines with J gene TRBJ2-7; 8 bases map to TRBD1. The trim removed 3 bases at V and 9 bases at J, leaving 4 bases unmatched. The CDR3 sequence is 12 residues long. The germline CDR1 and CDR2 sequences are MNHNS and SASEGT. This CDR3 reads CASSDRGRRQYV. Written as DNA, the CDR3 is TGTGCCAGCAGTGACAGGGGGCGGCGGCAGTACGTC.

The chain carries TRBV9 and TRBJ1-5; a possible D gene is TRBD1 (6 bases). V lost 2 bases to trimming and J lost 2 bases, with 14 bases between them. The CDR3 is made up of 16 amino acids. Germline values: CDR1 SGDLS, CDR2 YYNGEE. CDR3 DNA: TGTGCCAGCAGCGTGTCAGGGGCCGATGGCAATCAGCCCCAGCATTTT. Translated, it gives CASSVSGADGNQPQHF.

This clone was seen once. This rearrangement joins TRBV28 to TRBJ2-1; 8 positions match TRBD1. This CDR3 region has 15 residues. Per germline, CDR1 MDHEN and CDR2 SYDVKM. With V trimmed by 3 bases and J by 6 bases, 7 bases remained unmatched. The CDR3 reads CASSFMDRVRNEQFF. CDR3 nucleotides: TGTGCCAGCAGTTTTATGGACAGGGTGCGCAATGAGCAGTTCTTC.

The chain uses TRBV28 and TRBJ2-6; D might be TRBD1 or TRBD2, each matching 5 bases. The ends were cut back, 3 bases at V and 0 bases at J, with 9 bases in the middle. Per the germline V gene, CDR1 is MDHEN and CDR2 is SYDVKM. CDR3 length: 16 amino acids. CDR3 region: CASSFRDGSGANVLTF. The DNA of the CDR3 is TGTGCCAGCAGTTTCAGGGACGGCTCTGGGGCCAACGTCCTGACTTTC.

This chain connects TRBV5-1 to TRBJ2-1; 10 bases map to TRBD2. The CDR3 length is 16 residues. Germline lookup yields CDR1 SGHRS and CDR2 YFSETQ. V was clipped by 3 bases and J by 0 bases; unmatched bases: 3. CDR3 coding DNA: TGCGCCAGCAGCTCCTCTAGCGGGAGCTCCTACAATGAGCAGTTCTTC. This encodes CASSSSSGSSYNEQFF.

This clone has only one observation. The genes are TRBV5-4 and TRBJ1-1; D is perhaps TRBD1 (6 bases). The germline gives CDR1 SGHNT, CDR2 YYREEE (reference sequence). This CDR3 has 15 residues. V was cut by 4 bases and J by 3 bases, with 16 bases left in between. The CDR3 here is CASSPVGTGHTEAFF. DNA for the CDR3: TGTGCCAGCAGCCCCGTAGGAACAGGGCACACTGAAGCTTTCTTT.

The gene calls are TRBV2 and TRBJ2-3; 14 bases fit TRBD2. The CDR3 extends over 15 amino acids. Germline trimming cut 6 bases from V and 6 bases from J; bases unmatched to any gene: 5. Germline-derived CDR1 and CDR2 are SNHLY and FYNNEI. The CDR3 DNA reads as TGTGCCAGCAGGGCGGGACTAGCGGGAGTGGATACGCAGTATTTT. Translating it yields CASRAGLAGVDTQYF.

This clone was recorded once. V and J are TRBV15 and TRBJ2-2; D ambiguous. The V end lost 0 bases, the J end lost 6 bases, and 5 bases lay between the germline ends. The CDR3 consists of 13 residues. CDR1 LNHNV and CDR2 YYDKDF come from the germline V gene (reference sequence). The CDR3 DNA reads as TGTGCCACCAGCAGAGATCTGGCCGGGGAGCTGTTTTTT. As protein: CATSRDLAGELFF.